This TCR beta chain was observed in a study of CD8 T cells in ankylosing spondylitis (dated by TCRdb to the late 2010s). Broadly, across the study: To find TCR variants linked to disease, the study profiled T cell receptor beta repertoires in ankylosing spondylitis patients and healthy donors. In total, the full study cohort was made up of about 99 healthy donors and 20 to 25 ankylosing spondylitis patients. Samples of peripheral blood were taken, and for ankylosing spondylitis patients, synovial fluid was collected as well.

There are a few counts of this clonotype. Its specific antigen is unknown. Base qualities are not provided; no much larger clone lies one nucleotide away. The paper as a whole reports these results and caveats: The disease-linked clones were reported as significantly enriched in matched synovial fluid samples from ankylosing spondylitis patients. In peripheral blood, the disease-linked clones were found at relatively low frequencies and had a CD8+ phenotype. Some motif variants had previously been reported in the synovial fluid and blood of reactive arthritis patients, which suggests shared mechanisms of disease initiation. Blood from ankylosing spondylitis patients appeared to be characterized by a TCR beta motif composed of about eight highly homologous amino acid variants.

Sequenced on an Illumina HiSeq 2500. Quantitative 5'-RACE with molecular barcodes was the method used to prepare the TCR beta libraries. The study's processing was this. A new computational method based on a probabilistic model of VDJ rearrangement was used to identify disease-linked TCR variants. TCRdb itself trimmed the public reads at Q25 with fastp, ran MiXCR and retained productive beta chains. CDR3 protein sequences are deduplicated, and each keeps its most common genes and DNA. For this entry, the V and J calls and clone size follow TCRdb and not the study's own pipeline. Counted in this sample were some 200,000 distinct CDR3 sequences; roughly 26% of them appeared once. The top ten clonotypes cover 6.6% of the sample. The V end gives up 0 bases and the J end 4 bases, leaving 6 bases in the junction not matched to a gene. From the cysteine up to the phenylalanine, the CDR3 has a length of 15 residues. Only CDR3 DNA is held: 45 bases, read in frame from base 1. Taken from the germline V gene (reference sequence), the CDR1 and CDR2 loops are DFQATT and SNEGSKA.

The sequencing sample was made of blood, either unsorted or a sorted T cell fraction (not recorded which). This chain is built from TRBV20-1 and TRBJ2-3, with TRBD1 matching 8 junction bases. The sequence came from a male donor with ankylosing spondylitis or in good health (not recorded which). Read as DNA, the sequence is TGCAGTGCTAGAGATATAGCAGGGGGCGCAGATACGCAGTATTTT. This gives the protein CSARDIAGGADTQYF.